This T cell receptor beta chain was retrieved from a study of T cells in Graves' hyperthyroidism and ophthalmopathy. Study-wide results and limits: Ophthalmopathy was predicted by the model a median of around 5.9 months ahead of onset. Through a model of 13 V-J features, ophthalmopathy was separated from stable hyperthyroidism. Most clonotypes expanded in the thyroid (above 0.001) were also present in blood.

Remarks on this clonotype: As yet, its antigen is unknown.

The CDR3 consists of 16 residues. V shed 3 bases, J shed 5 bases, and the junction held 9 bases outside the gene matches. Germline loops: CDR1 LNHDA, CDR2 SQIVND (reference sequence). The TCR beta CDR3 regions underwent amplification using RNA transcripts as the source. HTBI primers drove first-round RT-PCR of the TCR CDR3. In TCRdb, the multiplex PCR reads were re-called with MiXCR into one record per CDR3 protein. Of approximately 200,000 distinct CDR3 sequences detected, around 19% appear once; the ten largest clones hold roughly 44%. Reasons for excluding patients were uncontrolled infection, other autoimmune disease, pregnancy or lactation.

The receptor comes from a man aged 35-49 years with Graves' hyperthyroidism. This chain connects TRBV19 to TRBJ2-7, with 11 bases aligning to TRBD1. Sequenced sample: blood. CDR3 sequence: CASSMRTGQGAHEQYF. As DNA, the CDR3 is TGTGCCAGTAGTATGAGGACCGGACAGGGGGCTCACGAGCAGTACTTC.